This T cell receptor beta chain came from a study of shared clonotypes between healthy human individuals. Overall study: Donors, aged 18 to 49, were a couple of women and three men.

The CDR3 totals 13 residues. J lost 5 bases, V lost 6 bases, and 1 base had no gene match. Germline values: CDR1 MGHDK, CDR2 SYGVNS. Researchers divided each subset's genomic DNA evenly across several immunoSEQ plates. Unsorted PBMC replicate PCRs used 300 ng DNA, 25,000 to 35,000 T cell genomes. This table comes from immunoSEQ multiplex PCR, and its TCRdb copy is limited to in-frame clones, with some not included. Of approximately 470,000 clones listed, 65% to 85% were seen once; the top ten hold 10% to 15%. Every donor, a Caucasian adult, lived in Nashville, Tennessee. In this sample, this clone turned up a few times.

The TCR sequence derives from a woman aged 40-49 years in good health. Some clones in this sample may be carry-over from other donors' samples. This rearrangement joins TRBV25-1 to TRBJ2-3, with 11 positions matching TRBD2. Material: PBMCs. The CDR3 region is CASSGLAGDTQYF. Written as DNA, the CDR3 is TGTGCCAGCAGCGGACTAGCGGGAGATACGCAGTATTTT.